This TCR beta chain derives from a study of control samples from healthy donors and cancer patients. Some clones are missing from TCRdb's copy, which holds only in-frame ones; the method was immunoSEQ multiplex PCR. The sample lists about 26,000 clones, almost 85% occurring once. The sequencing sample was made of PBMCs. The receptor was derived from a woman in her fifties or sixties with head and neck cancer.

The CDR3 sequence is CASSQGTGGVYGYTF. The CDR3 DNA is TGTGCCAGCAGCCAAGGGACAGGGGGTGTCTATGGCTACACCTTC. The V gene is TRBV3-1 (or the pseudogene TRBV3-2), the J gene TRBJ1-2, with TRBD1 matching over 10 bases. CDR1 and CDR2 (germline): LGHDT, YNNKEL (reference sequence). CDR3 length: 15 residues. Unmatched junction bases numbered 3, after V lost 1 base and J lost 4 bases.